This TCR beta chain was found in a study of a mutant IDH1 vaccine in newly diagnosed glioma. Looking at the study overall: Treated patients had a mean age of about 40 years and a sex split that was around 62% male and 37.5% female.

The V gene lost 2 bases and the J gene lost 8 bases, with 16 bases spanning the gap. Germline V CDR1 and CDR2: SGHDT, YYEEEE. This CDR3 is built from 15 residues. Clones were read by immunoSEQ multiplex PCR, and TCRdb kept only the in-frame ones, dropping some. In the table there are about 67,000 clones, about 86% of which are singletons. Documented time point: baseline, week 1 (first vaccination visit). Treatment indicated: pre-vaccination baseline after standard-of-care therapy. Donors had new IDH1-mutant astrocytomas of WHO grade 3 or 4 (ATRX-lost). The sequence was obtained from a woman under 30 with glioma. Some clones in this sample may be carry-over from other donors' samples. The chain joins TRBV5-6 to TRBJ1-4; TRBD1 might be the D (6 bases). The sample here was peripheral blood mononuclear cells (PBMCs), taken from a glioma patient treated with radiotherapy, temozolomide or both. Here the CDR3 DNA reads TGTGCCAGCAGCTTCCCGGGACATCCAAAGGAAAAACTGTTTTTT. It translates to CASSFPGHPKEKLFF.